The subject of this entry is one TCR beta chain. The junction departs from germline at one end; a sequencing error may be responsible. Methods used by the authors: Counts of nucleated cells, estimated from reference gene primer amplification, were obtained. Repertoires were generated with immunoSEQ multiplex PCR, while TCRdb's copy carries only in-frame clones and drops some. For V, J and clone size, that table is used; D and trimming come from the DNA. Here the sample spans 70,000 to 90,000 clones, roughly 90% being singletons. The record originates from a study of blood T cell repertoires in COVID-19. On the study more broadly: Sites in the United States, Italy and Spain provided acute and convalescent COVID-19 samples.

Sequencing was carried out using PBMCs or T cells enriched from blood (not recorded which). The receptor was derived from a woman aged 45-59 years with acute COVID-19.

CDR3 sequence: CASSSHRVWLF. The CDR3 DNA reads TGTGCCAGCAGTTCGCACAGGGTGTGGCTCTTT. The chain recombines TRBV28 with TRBJ1-4, with a possible D match to TRBD1 (6 bases). The V gene's germline CDR1 is MDHEN and CDR2 SYDVKM. This CDR3 comprises 11 residues.